Given below is one T cell receptor (beta chain) in context. This CDR3 is 15 amino acids long. The germline V gene has CDR1 SGDLS and CDR2 YYNGEE. J was trimmed by 3 bases and V by 3 bases; bases with no gene match: 6. This entry comes from a study of blood T cell repertoires in COVID-19. The protocol was immunoSEQ multiplex PCR, while the TCRdb copy is restricted to in-frame clones and leaves out a portion. The data show a few hundred thousand clones, with 70% to 90% seen just once and under 7% held by the top ten. V and J are TRBV9 and TRBJ2-3; 8 nucleotides match TRBD1. Specimen: PBMCs or T cells enriched from blood (not recorded which). The sequence derives from a woman aged 50 to 60 who had been exposed to COVID-19. The DNA of the CDR3 is TGTGCCAGCAGCGGTCGACAGGGGAGAACAGATACGCAGTATTTT. Encoded protein: CASSGRQGRTDTQYF.